Below, one TCR beta chain is given with its context. From germline, CDR1 is SGDLS and CDR2 YYNGEE. Trimming shortened V by 3 bases and J by 8 bases, and 17 bases separated the two germline ends. This CDR3 comprises 14 residues. This sample stems from a study of CD8 T cells in Susac syndrome. Random hexamers were used to reverse transcribe about 0.45 to 1 ug of RNA. MiXCR was run by TCRdb on the immunoSEQ multiplex PCR reads, yielding one entry per CDR3 protein. The table includes some 200,000 distinct CDR3 sequences, 80% to 95% detected once. The receptor was derived from a human donor with multiple sclerosis. V usage is TRBV9 and J usage is TRBJ1-2, with D possibly matching TRBD1 (5 bases). The sample comprised CD8+ T cells from PBMCs. The DNA of the CDR3 is TGTGCCAGCAGCGCCCCTCGGGGGGAGGGCGGCTACACCTTC. Protein product: CASSAPRGEGGYTF.